This passage covers 11 T cell receptor beta chains from one sample sequenced in a study of blood T cells in healthy people across ages. Together with a sample-barcoded 5' primer, a J-beta primer mix was included in a second PCR lasting about 7 to 11 cycles. TCRdb called the 5' RACE reads again in MiXCR, with one record for every CDR3 protein. This sample has about 580,000 distinct CDR3 sequences, with 40% to 50% found just once. The source material was blood. These receptors all come from a man older than 75 in good health.

The V call is TRBV29-1, the J call TRBJ1-1; D is unclear. Germline lookup yields CDR1 SQVTM and CDR2 ANQGSEA. The CDR3 is 13 residues long. Deletions cut 4 bases from V and 4 bases from J, with 13 bases between. Written as DNA, the CDR3 is TGCAGCGTTGTAGGTCTGGAGTTCACTGAAGCTTTCTTT. Translated, it gives CSVVGLEFTEAFF.

There are many counts of this clonotype. The J gene is TRBJ2-1, the V gene TRBV7-2, with 12 positions matching TRBD2. The CDR3 is 17 residues long. V dropped 2 bases and J dropped 9; count of bases not matched to a gene: 11. Germline loops: CDR1 SGHTA, CDR2 FQGNSA. The CDR3 nucleotides read TGTGCCAGCAGCTTAACACGGACTAGCGGGGCACATGGTGAGCAGTTCTTC. It codes for CASSLTRTSGAHGEQFF.

This clonotype has only a few counts. The genes are TRBV12-3 or TRBV12-4 and TRBJ2-7, with 9 bases identical to TRBD1. The length of the CDR3 is 14 residues. J was trimmed by 5 bases and V by 7 bases; bases with no gene match: 9. The CDR3 reads CASTQGDRVHEQYF. CDR3 in DNA: TGTGCCAGCACCCAAGGGGACAGGGTACACGAGCAGTACTTC.

Regarding this clonotype: The junction differs from germline at one of its ends, possibly a read error. The chain has TRBV2 and TRBJ1-2, with a weak D call TRBD1 (6 bases). CDR1 and CDR2 from the germline V gene are SNHLY and FYNNEI. The CDR3 has 15 amino acids. In DNA, the CDR3 is TGTACCAGCAGTATGGACAGAACCGCTAACTATGGCTACACCTTC. Its protein is CTSSMDRTANYGYTF.

This sequence joins TRBV5-6 and TRBJ2-3; weak D call: TRBD2 (6 bases). The CDR3 is made up of 14 amino acids. CDR1 and CDR2 from the germline V gene are SGHDT and YYEEEE. With 4 bases removed from V and 4 bases from J, the gap between germline ends came to 13 bases. The CDR3 sequence is CASSPPAGSDTQYF. CDR3 sequence (DNA): TGTGCCAGCAGCCCCCCGGCGGGGTCAGATACGCAGTATTTT. The variable domain in full, completed from reference TRBV5-6 and TRBJ2-3, reads DAGVTQSPTHLIKTRGQQVTLRCSPKSGHDTVSWYQQALGQGPQFIFQYYEEEERQRGNFPDRFSGHQFPNYSSELNVNALLLGDSALYLCASSPPAGSDTQYFGPGTRLTVL.

This clonotype was seen only once. V and J are TRBV25-1 and TRBJ1-4, with D unclear. This CDR3 has 12 amino acids. CDR1 is MGHDK, CDR2 SYGVNS, per germline. V was trimmed by 5 bases and J by 5 bases, leaving 6 bases between them. The CDR3 DNA reads as TGTGCCAGCAGTACGCAAAATGAAAAACTGTTTTTT. This encodes CASSTQNEKLFF.

The rearrangement uses TRBV12-3 or TRBV12-4 and TRBJ2-4; D uncertain. Matching the DNA end better, TRBJ2-7 makes the J call doubtful. The CDR3 is 13 residues long. The CDR3 coding sequence is TGTGCCAGCAAGGCCTCCCCAGACTACGAGCAGTACTTC. It codes for CASKASPDYEQYF.

The V call is TRBV20-1, the J call TRBJ2-7; TRBD2 agrees at 11 bases. The CDR3 runs to 16 residues. V lost 6 bases to trimming and J lost 0 bases; unmatched junction nucleotides: 10. Germline CDR1 reads DFQATT; CDR2 reads SNEGSKA (reference sequence). The chain's CDR3 is CSALYSGTSGSYEQYF. The DNA of the CDR3 is TGCAGTGCCTTGTACTCCGGGACTAGCGGCTCCTACGAGCAGTACTTC.

This clonotype has just a few counts. This sequence joins TRBV6-6 and TRBJ1-5; a possible D gene is TRBD1 (6 bases). The CDR3 totals 16 residues. V dropped 10 bases and J dropped 6 bases, with 25 bases sitting between them. Per germline, CDR1 MNHNY and CDR2 SVGAGI (reference sequence). CDR3 DNA: TGTGCCACCAACTCCGTAGTGGGGGCGGCGGGTCAGCCCCAGCATTTT. Amino acid sequence: CATNSVVGAAGQPQHF.

This clonotype was detected a few times. This chain uses TRBV20-1 with TRBJ2-5; 11 positions match TRBD1. There are 16 residues in the CDR3. Unmatched junction bases numbered 4, after V lost 0 bases and J lost 1 base. Germline lookup yields CDR1 DFQATT and CDR2 SNEGSKA (reference sequence). CDR3 in amino acids: CSARDPGTGGQETQYF. The CDR3, as DNA: TGCAGTGCTAGAGATCCCGGGACAGGGGGCCAAGAGACCCAGTACTTC.

The gene calls are TRBV11-3 and TRBJ2-1; D is unresolved. The J call is doubtful: the DNA matches TRBJ2-7 better. Germline V gene data show CDR1 as SGHNT and CDR2 as YENEEA. The CDR3 covers 13 residues. CDR3 sequence reads: CASSSLTYNEQYF. The CDR3 DNA reads as TGTGCCAGCAGCTCGCTGACCTACAATGAGCAGTACTTC.